The rows below give T cell receptor beta chains drawn from one sample of a study of blood T cell repertoires in COVID-19. The method was immunoSEQ multiplex PCR; TCRdb's version includes in-frame clones alone and lacks a portion of them. The repertoire has approximately 60,000 clones, around 84% of them found once; the top ten carry more than 2.5%. The material sequenced was peripheral blood. The receptors derive from a man in his fifties with active COVID-19. The CDR3 runs from the conserved cysteine through the conserved F or W. D genes are given only for firm matches. Some rows mark clone size as missing; the rest say once, few, many or name a class of expanded clone.

clone_size	d_call	j_call	v_call	cdr3_nt	cdr3_aa
-	-	TRBJ2-7	TRBV6-1	TGTGCCAGCAGTGAAGGAAGTCAGGGGCCTTACGAGCAGTACTTC	CASSEGSQGPYEQYF
-	-	TRBJ1-1	TRBV5-4	TGTGCCAGCAGTCCGGGGGGGGGCAACACTGAAGCTTTCTTT	CASSPGGGNTEAFF
-	-	TRBJ1-1	TRBV6-4	TGTGCCAGCAGTGGGACAGAGGGTAAAGCTTTCTTT	CASSGTEGKAFF
-	-	TRBJ1-6	TRBV18	TGTGCCAGCTCCCCCAGGGTCGGTCTGACCTATAATTCACCCCTCCACTTT	CASSPRVGLTYNSPLHF
once	-	TRBJ2-1	TRBV11-2	TGTGCCAGCAGCTTAGAAGGCACCGGCGGTCACAATGAGCAGTTCTTC	CASSLEGTGGHNEQFF
-	TRBD1	TRBJ1-5	TRBV7-3	TGTGCCAGCAGCTTAGACAGGGGGGAGCCCCAGCATTTT	CASSLDRGEPQHF
-	-	TRBJ2-3	TRBV29-1	TGCAGCGTTGGGGGGGCAGATACGCAGTATTTT	CSVGGADTQYF
-	TRBD1	TRBJ1-6	TRBV4-1	TGCGCCAGCAGACGCGACAGGGACGGATCACCCCTCCACTTT	CASRRDRDGSPLHF
-	-	TRBJ2-1	TRBV5-1	TGCGCCAGCAGCTTGGCGGTTAGCGGCTATGAGCAGTTCTTC	CASSLAVSGYEQFF
few	TRBD1	TRBJ1-3	TRBV6-1	TGTGCCAGCAGTGAAGCCCACAGGGGGGGCAACACCATATATTTT	CASSEAHRGGNTIYF
-	-	TRBJ2-7	TRBV29-1	TGCAGCGCCGGGACAATCTCCTACGAGCAGTACTTC	CSAGTISYEQYF
-	-	TRBJ1-2	TRBV5-4	TGTGCCAGCAGCCCGCCGAGCGAAGATGGCTACACCTTC	CASSPPSEDGYTF
-	-	TRBJ2-1	TRBV12-5	TGTGCTAGTGGTTTGGTAACTGGTTTACCTTACAATGAGCAGTTCTTC	CASGLVTGLPYNEQFF
-	TRBD2	TRBJ2-3	TRBV3-1/TRBV3-2	TGTGCCACCGCAGTACGTAGCGGGAGGCATACATCTAGCACAGATACGCAGTATTTT	CATAVRSGRHTSSTDTQYF
-	-	TRBJ2-7	TRBV18	TGTGCCAGCTCACGACCTCCCAGCACTAGCTACGAGCAGTACTTC	CASSRPPSTSYEQYF
-	TRBD1	TRBJ2-7	TRBV5-5	TGTGCCAGCAGCGGCCGGGACAGCCTCGACGAGCAGTACTTC	CASSGRDSLDEQYF
-	TRBD1	TRBJ2-7	TRBV24-1	TGTGCCACCAGTGAAACCGGGACAGGGTCGTACGAGCAGTACTTC	CATSETGTGSYEQYF
-	TRBD2	TRBJ2-1	TRBV6-5	TGTGCCAGCAAGGCAAGCGGGGTTTACAATGAGCAGTTCTTC	CASKASGVYNEQFF
-	-	TRBJ1-1	TRBV12-3/TRBV12-4	TGTGCCAGCATCTGGGCTGCAGACACTGAAGCTTTCTTT	CASIWAADTEAFF
-	-	TRBJ1-1	TRBV20-1	TGCAGTGCTCCACGGGGTGGAAGTGCTTTCTTT	CSAPRGGSAFF
-	-	TRBJ2-1	TRBV7-2	TGTGCCAGCAGCTTCCGCGGGTACTACAATGAGCAGTTCTTC	CASSFRGYYNEQFF
-	-	TRBJ2-1	TRBV5-1	TGCGCCAGCAGCTTGGTAGCGGCATCCTACAATGAGCAGTTCTTC	CASSLVAASYNEQFF
once	TRBD2	TRBJ2-3	TRBV28	TGTGCCAGCAGCTCAGTGTCGGGAGGTAGGGATACGCAGTATTTT	CASSSVSGGRDTQYF
-	-	TRBJ1-1	TRBV20-1	TGCAGTCCCACGAAGGGGCCTGAAGCTTTCTTT	CSPTKGPEAFF
-	TRBD1	TRBJ1-1	TRBV6-6	TGTGCCAGCAGTTTGGGACAGGGGGCTTGGACTGAAGCTTTCTTT	CASSLGQGAWTEAFF
-	TRBD2	TRBJ2-3	TRBV4-1	TGCGCCAGCAGCCAAGTCACGGGGGGGCAGGGAGATACGCAGTATTTT	CASSQVTGGQGDTQYF
-	-	TRBJ1-5	TRBV7-8	TGTGCCAGCAGCTTACCAGGACAGATGCAGCCCCAGCATTTT	CASSLPGQMQPQHF
once	TRBD2	TRBJ2-3	TRBV5-1	TGCGCCAGCAGCCGAGTGACTAGCGGTCGCACAGATACGCAGTATTTT	CASSRVTSGRTDTQYF